These 17 T cell receptor beta chains were sequenced from one sample in a study of blood T cell repertoires in COVID-19. Profiled with immunoSEQ multiplex PCR; TCRdb holds only in-frame clones, not every one. The sample holds some 200,000 clones, about 86% seen once. The material sequenced was PBMCs or T cells enriched from blood (not recorded which). These receptors originate from a man between 35 and 55 years old who had recovered from COVID-19.

The rearrangement joins TRBV27 to TRBJ1-2; the D gene is possibly TRBD1 (6 bases). Germline V lookup: CDR1 MNHEY, CDR2 SMNVEV (reference sequence). The CDR3 runs to 17 residues. The ends were cut back, 7 bases at V and 0 bases at J, with 21 bases in the middle. The chain's CDR3 is CASNAGTQESANYGYTF. The CDR3 DNA is TGTGCCAGCAATGCCGGGACACAGGAGAGTGCTAACTATGGCTACACCTTC.

V and J are TRBV10-3 and TRBJ1-3, with 7 nucleotides matching TRBD1. Germline CDR1 ENHRY, CDR2 SYGVKD. The CDR3 is 16 residues long. V shed 3 bases, J shed 0 bases, and the junction held 5 bases outside the gene matches. The CDR3 region has the DNA TGTGCCATCAGTGACCTGACAGGGAGCTCTGGAAACACCATATATTTT. Protein: CAISDLTGSSGNTIYF.

The CDR3: CASSQGLSGGAMSLQETQYF. DNA for the CDR3: TGTGCCAGCAGCCAAGGGTTAAGCGGGGGGGCCATGAGTTTACAAGAGACCCAGTACTTC. V is TRBV3-1 (or the pseudogene TRBV3-2) and J is TRBJ2-5; 10 positions match TRBD2. This CDR3 comprises 20 residues. Trimming took 1 base from V and 2 from J; bases not matched to a gene: 16. Looked up from germline, CDR1 is LGHDT and CDR2 is YNNKEL (reference sequence).

This chain uses TRBV9 with TRBJ1-5; 8 bases are shared with TRBD1. CDR3 size: 16 residues. Germline-derived CDR1 and CDR2 are SGDLS and YYNGEE. Trimming at V came to 1 base and at J to 7 bases, leaving 10 bases not matched to a gene. CDR3 residues: CASSVRDRRVRQPQHF. CDR3 bases: TGTGCCAGCAGCGTAAGGGACAGGAGGGTCAGGCAGCCCCAGCATTTT.

The genes are TRBV24-1 and TRBJ1-4, with 9 bases aligning to TRBD1. Trimming removed 4 bases from V and 7 bases from J; junction bases left unmatched: 6. This CDR3 is 15 amino acids long. Germline V gives CDR1 KGHDR, CDR2 SFDVKD. The CDR3 sequence is CATSELTGGGEKLFF. The CDR3 DNA follows: TGTGCCACCAGTGAGCTGACAGGGGGTGGTGAAAAACTGTTTTTT.

The chain joins TRBV21-1 to TRBJ2-5; the DNA was not compared with TRBD1, the D call given in the table. TRBV21-1 is annotated as a pseudogene. The CDR3 has 14 residues. CDR3 region: CASSAHRAGETQYF. The CDR3 DNA follows: TGTGCCAGCAGCGCCCACAGGGCCGGGGAGACCCAGTACTTC.

V gene TRBV4-3 combines with J gene TRBJ1-2, with 7 bases aligning to TRBD1. Germline assignment: CDR1 LGHNA and CDR2 YSLEER. V shed 0 bases, J shed 2 bases, and the junction held 12 bases outside the gene matches. The length of the CDR3 is 18 residues. DNA for the CDR3: TGCGCCAGCAGCCAAGAGGCTCCAGGGGGTCTTCAAAACTATGGCTACACCTTC. This translates into CASSQEAPGGLQNYGYTF.

The J gene is TRBJ2-7, the V gene TRBV30; 9 bases agree with TRBD2. This CDR3 is built from 14 residues. The V segment lost 2 bases and the J segment 6 bases; nucleotides outside the gene matches: 8. Germline V gene lookup returns CDR1 GTSNPN and CDR2 SVGIG (reference sequence). Here the CDR3 reads CAWSHSGGSTEQYF. The CDR3 bases are TGTGCCTGGAGTCATAGCGGGGGTAGTACCGAGCAGTACTTC.

The chain is built from TRBV7-9 and TRBJ2-7; no firm D call. Germline values: CDR1 SEHNR, CDR2 FQNEAQ (reference sequence). The CDR3 extends over 13 amino acids. With 3 bases removed from V and 1 base from J, the gap between germline ends came to 7 bases. DNA for the CDR3: TGTGCCAGCAGCTTTGACATGTCCTACGAGCAGTACTTC. It encodes CASSFDMSYEQYF. Based on the CDR3 plus reference TRBV7-9 and TRBJ2-7, the full variable domain is DTGVSQNPRHKITKRGQNVTFRCDPISEHNRLYWYRQTLGQGPEFLTYFQNEAQLEKSRLLSDRFSAERPKGSFSTLEIQRTEQGDSAMYLCASSFDMSYEQYFGPGTRLTVT.

V gene TRBV5-6 combines with J gene TRBJ1-1, with D uncertain. With 6 bases removed from V and 0 bases from J, the gap between germline ends came to 12 bases. There are 14 residues in the CDR3. The germline gives CDR1 SGHDT, CDR2 YYEEEE. The CDR3 DNA is TGTGCCAGCACCTCCTTGTATCTGAACACTGAAGCTTTCTTT. It specifies CASTSLYLNTEAFF.

V usage is TRBV5-1 and J usage is TRBJ1-4, with 12 nucleotides matching TRBD1. The CDR3 contains 16 residues. CDR1 and CDR2 from the germline V gene are SGHRS and YFSETQ. V gave up 4 bases and J gave up 6 bases; unmatched junction bases: 7. CDR3 coding DNA: TGCGCCAGCAGCCCGGCCGGGACAGGGGGCGATGAAAAACTGTTTTTT. Translated: CASSPAGTGGDEKLFF.

The rearrangement joins TRBV3-1 (or the pseudogene TRBV3-2) to TRBJ1-2; D uncertain. Trimming removed 1 base at V and 8 bases at J, with 11 bases between. This CDR3 spans 13 amino acids. The V gene's germline CDR1 is LGHDT and CDR2 YNNKEL (reference sequence). The CDR3 nucleotides are TGTGCCAGCAGCCAAGTGATGGCCTCAGGCTACACCTTC. Amino acid sequence: CASSQVMASGYTF.

The chain joins TRBV29-1 to TRBJ1-1; TRBD1 might be the D (6 bases). The V gene's germline CDR1 is SQVTM and CDR2 ANQGSEA. V lost 4 bases to trimming and J lost 0 bases, with 9 bases between them. The CDR3 length is 13 residues. CDR3 protein: CSVGGQLNTEAFF. The CDR3 DNA follows: TGCAGCGTTGGAGGACAGTTGAACACTGAAGCTTTCTTT.

The rearrangement joins TRBV7-6 to TRBJ2-1, with D maybe TRBD2 (6 bases). The CDR3 runs 17 residues. The V gene's germline CDR1 is SGHVS and CDR2 FNYEAQ. V was trimmed by 4 bases and J by 4 bases, leaving 20 bases between them. CDR3 sequence (DNA): TGTGCCAGCAGCTCAAGGGTCGGGACTCAGACGTACAATGAGCAGTTCTTC. Amino acids: CASSSRVGTQTYNEQFF.

The V call is TRBV3-1 (or the pseudogene TRBV3-2), the J call TRBJ2-1, with D possibly TRBD1 on 6 matching bases. The ends were cut back, 6 bases at V and 4 bases at J, with 16 bases in the middle. CDR1 is LGHDT, CDR2 YNNKEL, per germline (reference sequence). This CDR3 has 15 residues. CDR3 nucleotide sequence: TGTGCCAGCAGTCCGGCAGGGGTCACTTACAATGAGCAGTTCTTC. Translation: CASSPAGVTYNEQFF.

The V gene is TRBV18, the J gene TRBJ2-7; 7 nucleotides match TRBD1. The CDR3 has 13 amino acids. The germline CDR1 and CDR2 sequences are KGHSH and LQKENI. V shed 2 bases and J 3 bases; nucleotides not matched to a gene: 1. The DNA for the CDR3 is TGTGCCAGCTCACCAGGGGACAGCTACGAGCAGTACTTC. Protein product: CASSPGDSYEQYF.

This sequence joins TRBV5-1 and TRBJ2-7; D unresolved. The CDR3 is made up of 12 amino acids. Germline loops: CDR1 SGHRS, CDR2 YFSETQ. V was trimmed by 2 bases and J by 1 base, leaving 4 bases between them. The CDR3 sequence: CASSLASYEQYF. CDR3 bases: TGCGCCAGCAGCTTAGCGTCCTACGAGCAGTACTTC.